This TCR beta chain was recorded in a study of control samples from healthy donors and cancer patients. TCRdb keeps only in-frame clones here, not all; method: immunoSEQ multiplex PCR. The table has tens of thousands of clones, 75% to 85% seen once. Per the germline V gene, CDR1 is SGHNT and CDR2 is YYREEE (reference sequence). The CDR3 covers 15 residues. The V segment lost 2 bases and the J segment 10 bases; nucleotides outside the gene matches: 8. This clonotype was sampled from a man in his 60s in good health. The chain is built from TRBV5-4 and TRBJ1-4; 10 bases are a match to TRBD1. The sequenced sample consisted of blood. CDR3 nucleotide sequence: TGTGCCAGCAGCTTCTTCGGGACAGGGGACGGAAAACTGTTTTTT. Amino acid sequence: CASSFFGTGDGKLFF.